This T cell receptor beta chain came from a study of cytomegalovirus exposure and HLA in healthy donors. This CDR3 has 16 residues. Losses at the gene ends were 11 bases for V and 5 bases for J; bases not matched to a gene: 16. Germline V lookup: CDR1 LNHDA, CDR2 SQIVND (reference sequence). The PCR had 60 Vbeta and 13 Jbeta primers. In the authors' workflow: Per a later analysis, the number of unique TCR beta chains was approximately 80 million, of which 9 million to 14 million were shared. The protocol was immunoSEQ multiplex PCR, while the TCRdb copy is restricted to in-frame clones and leaves out a portion. That table is the source of V, J and clone size, and D and trimming were worked out from the DNA. The data contain 150,000 to 200,000 clones, just under 80% of them singletons.

This TCR was recovered from a man aged 18 to 29 in good health and CMV-seropositive. The sample consisted of PBMCs. The chain recombines TRBV19 with TRBJ2-5, with TRBD1 identical over 11 bases. CDR3 region: CASKIGQGAPLETQYF. As DNA, the CDR3 is TGTGCCTCTAAGATAGGACAGGGGGCGCCCCTGGAGACCCAGTACTTC.